The present T cell receptor beta chain was sequenced within a study of blood T cell repertoires in COVID-19 (dated by TCRdb to about 2020). With regard to the full study: The collaborator samples originated in the United States, Italy and Spain and spanned the acute and convalescent phases of COVID-19. Subjects who had been exposed to COVID-19, were actively infected with it, or had recovered from it provided the deeply sampled blood TCRbeta repertoires that made up the dataset. HLA class I and class II types, where available, came from metadata supplied by the sample provider rather than from assay-based typing. A freely available public database, intended as a resource for researchers studying the immune response to SARS-CoV-2, is where the repertoires were released. The material from the prospective study consisted of cDNA or gDNA derived from T cells, B-cell-depleted T cells, or PBMCs. Samples came from the ongoing ImmuneRACE study (first 160 participants) plus 1,254 subjects from 6 global collaborators. Nearly every sample came with metadata listing a de-identified subject ID, COVID-19 status, age in years and sex. Broader findings and caveats from the paper: The quantity of clinical and demographic metadata differed by source and by participant and was supplied without curation.

Collaborating institutions collected whole blood in K2EDTA tubes following their own protocols. Collaborator samples were shipped for TCRbeta analysis as frozen whole blood, isolated PBMCs, or DNA extracted from either sample type. TCRbeta CDR3 regions were amplified from genomic DNA by means of the immunoSEQ Assay, a bias-controlled multiplex PCR. As for the original processing: Within the assay, amplification of reference gene primers was used to estimate how many nucleated cells each sample contained. Sequence reads were collapsed and filtered to measure the absolute abundance of every unique TCRbeta CDR3 rearrangement. For each sample, productive Simpson clonality was calculated by taking the square root of Simpson's diversity index across productive rearrangements. Not all clones reach the TCRdb copy of this immuneACCESS table, which keeps in-frame sequences only. Checked studies attribute under half of the gap to unresolved V genes and leave the rest unexplained. The V and J calls and clone size are taken from that table; D and trimming were inferred from the DNA. In this sample the table shows 100,000 to 150,000 clones, 85% of which occur a single time. The ten largest clones represent 20% to 30% of the sample.

For this clone: Its antigen target is currently unknown. Base-call qualities are not available, and no considerably larger clone is one nucleotide away.

Taken from cysteine to phenylalanine, the CDR3 has 15 residues. Here the CDR3 DNA is all that survives: 45 bases in frame from base 1. The germline V gene encodes CDR1 LNHDA and CDR2 SQIVND (reference sequence). V trim: 11 bases; J trim: 5 bases; unmatched bases: 11. Sequencing was carried out using peripheral blood. The TCR was taken from a woman aged 80 or over with acute or convalescent COVID-19. The sequence is built from TRBV19 and TRBJ2-2, with 10 bases in between that match TRBD1. The bases read TGTGCCGCGAGACAGGGGGCTGTGTGGACCGGGGAGCTGTTTTTT. It specifies CAARQGAVWTGELFF. Supplemented by the reference TRBV19 and TRBJ2-2 proteins around the CDR3, the complete variable domain is DGGITQSPKYLFRKEGQNVTLSCEQNLNHDAMYWYRQDPGQGLRLIYYSQIVNDFQKGDIAEGYSVSREKKESFPLTVTSAQKNPTAFYLCAARQGAVWTGELFFGEGSRLTVL.